Shown below are 13 T cell receptor beta chains from a single sample sequenced in a study of blood T cell repertoires in COVID-19. Assay used: immunoSEQ multiplex PCR; TCRdb lists only in-frame clones, some missing. The sample lists about 130,000 clones, roughly 85% occurring once. Sequencing was performed on PBMCs or T cells enriched from blood (not recorded which). Receptor source: a man aged 50-60 years who had recovered from COVID-19.

DNA for the CDR3: TGTGCCACCAGCAGAGATCTAGGTTTTATCAGTGGCTACACCTTC. This translates into CATSRDLGFISGYTF. The J gene is TRBJ1-2, the V gene TRBV15; D not certain. V gave up 0 bases and J gave up 7 bases, with 15 bases separating them. The CDR3 sequence is 15 residues long. Germline V CDR1 and CDR2: LNHNV, YYDKDF (reference sequence).

The CDR3 loop is CASVRQGRSTGELFF. CDR3 coding DNA: TGTGCCAGCGTCAGGCAGGGCAGGTCCACCGGGGAGCTGTTTTTT. V is TRBV6-5 and J is TRBJ2-2, with D possibly matching TRBD1 (5 bases). The CDR3 loop spans 15 amino acids. The V gene lost 8 bases and the J gene lost 4 bases, with 17 bases spanning the gap. Germline CDR1 and CDR2: MNHEY and SVGAGI.

The rearrangement joins TRBV20-1 to TRBJ1-3; no clear D. Per the germline V gene, CDR1 is DFQATT and CDR2 is SNEGSKA (reference sequence). Trimming left V 2 bases short and J 4 bases short, with 3 bases between. The CDR3 is made up of 11 amino acids. The DNA of the CDR3 is TGCAGTGCTAGACGGGGAAACACCATATATTTT. Encoded protein: CSARRGNTIYF.

V and J are TRBV11-2 and TRBJ2-5; the match to TRBD1 covers 10 bases. V shed 5 bases and J 4 bases; nucleotides not matched to a gene: 1. The CDR3 contains 13 residues. Germline V CDR1 and CDR2: SGHAT, FQNNGV. CDR3 amino acids: CASSRDRGETQYF. CDR3 nucleotides: TGTGCCAGCAGCCGGGACAGGGGAGAGACCCAGTACTTC.

This rearrangement joins TRBV5-6 to TRBJ1-2; D ambiguous. The CDR3 sequence is 15 residues long. CDR1 is SGHDT, CDR2 YYEEEE, per germline. Trimming took off 4 bases at V and 0 bases at J, with 13 bases between the two ends. This CDR3 reads CASSADTLANYGYTF. CDR3 sequence (DNA): TGTGCCAGCAGCGCCGACACGTTAGCTAACTATGGCTACACCTTC.

This sequence joins TRBV5-1 and TRBJ2-1, with TRBD2 matching 11 bases. V trimming: 3 bases; J trimming: 7 bases; junction bases outside the gene matches: 6. Germline CDR1 and CDR2: SGHRS and YFSETQ. CDR3 length equals 15 residues. This CDR3 reads CASSYIAGGPNEQFF. The DNA of the CDR3 is TGCGCCAGCAGCTATATAGCGGGAGGGCCAAATGAGCAGTTCTTC.

In this sample, this clone turned up many times. The chain is built from TRBV30 and TRBJ1-5; D is uncertain. Germline V lookup: CDR1 GTSNPN, CDR2 SVGIG (reference sequence). The CDR3 sequence is 12 residues long. Between the trimmed V and J ends, which lost 5 bases and 3 bases, there was a span of 8 bases. The DNA for the CDR3 is TGTGCCTGGGGTCAGTACAATCAGCCCCAGCATTTT. Its translation: CAWGQYNQPQHF.

The V call is TRBV7-8, the J call TRBJ1-4, with 7 bases matching TRBD1. Germline V CDR1 and CDR2: SGHVS, FQNEAQ. The CDR3 is 14 amino acids. The ends lost 1 base at V and 8 bases at J; junction bases unmatched: 4. CDR3 coding DNA: TGTGCCAGCAGCTTAGAGGGGGCTTCCGAAAAACTGTTTTTT. Amino acids: CASSLEGASEKLFF.

This chain uses TRBV7-2 with TRBJ2-7; 14 bases fit TRBD2. The CDR3 extends over 17 amino acids. V trimming: 1 base; J trimming: 5 bases; junction bases outside the gene matches: 7. In germline, CDR1 is SGHTA, CDR2 FQGNSA. The CDR3 reads CASSLVGTSGSPHEQYF. CDR3 bases: TGTGCCAGCAGCTTAGTCGGGACTAGCGGGAGTCCCCACGAGCAGTACTTC.

The rearrangement links TRBV3-1 (or the pseudogene TRBV3-2) to TRBJ1-1; TRBD1 agrees at 7 bases. Germline CDR1 and CDR2: LGHDT and YNNKEL (reference sequence). The CDR3 sequence is 12 residues long. After removal of 10 bases from V and 1 base from J, the junction contained 3 bases not matched to a gene. The CDR3 DNA is TGTGCCACCAGGACAGGGAACACTGAAGCTTTCTTT. It translates to CATRTGNTEAFF.

J is TRBJ2-5 and V is TRBV7-3; tentative D call: TRBD1 (7 bases). The germline CDR1 and CDR2 sequences are SGHTA and FQGTGA. The CDR3 runs to 15 residues. Trimming removed 5 bases at V and 4 bases at J, with 17 bases between. The CDR3 protein is CASSPRGAAGETQYF. The CDR3 DNA follows: TGTGCCAGCAGCCCCAGGGGGGCCGCGGGAGAGACCCAGTACTTC.

The genes are TRBV15 and TRBJ1-5, with D uncertain. V was clipped by 1 base and J by 3 bases, with 10 bases between them. The CDR3 extends over 15 amino acids. CDR1 and CDR2 (germline): LNHNV, YYDKDF (reference sequence). In DNA, the CDR3 is TGTGCCACCAGCAGAGTATCGAGGAACAATCAGCCCCAGCATTTT. It codes for CATSRVSRNNQPQHF.

The chain couples TRBV27 to TRBJ1-5, with 9 bases identical to TRBD1. Losses at the gene ends were 5 bases for V and 1 base for J; bases not matched to a gene: 9. The CDR3 sequence is 17 residues long. Germline CDR1 is MNHEY and CDR2 is SMNVEV (reference sequence). The CDR3 here is CASSPYGQGRSNQPQHF. The DNA for the CDR3 is TGTGCCAGCAGTCCCTACGGACAGGGGAGAAGCAATCAGCCCCAGCATTTT.